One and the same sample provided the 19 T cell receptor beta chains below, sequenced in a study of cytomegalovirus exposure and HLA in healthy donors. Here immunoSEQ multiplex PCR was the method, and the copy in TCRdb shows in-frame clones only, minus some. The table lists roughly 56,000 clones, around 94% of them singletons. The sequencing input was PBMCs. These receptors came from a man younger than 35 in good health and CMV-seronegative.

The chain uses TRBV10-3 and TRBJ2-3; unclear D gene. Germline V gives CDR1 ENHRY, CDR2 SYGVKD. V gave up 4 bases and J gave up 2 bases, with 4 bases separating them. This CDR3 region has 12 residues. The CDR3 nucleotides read TGTGCCATCAGTGGGCCCACAGATACGCAGTATTTT. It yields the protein CAISGPTDTQYF.

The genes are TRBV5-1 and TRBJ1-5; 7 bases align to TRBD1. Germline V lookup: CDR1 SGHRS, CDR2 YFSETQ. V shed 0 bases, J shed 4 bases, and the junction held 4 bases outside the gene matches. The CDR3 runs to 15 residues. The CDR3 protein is CASSLEGQENQPQHF. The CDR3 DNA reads TGCGCCAGCAGCTTGGAAGGACAGGAGAATCAGCCCCAGCATTTT.

Written as DNA, the CDR3 is TGTGTCAGAAGCTCCTCTGCGGGGACTAGCAATGAGCAGTTCTTC. It codes for CVRSSSAGTSNEQFF. The rearrangement uses TRBV7-5 and TRBJ2-1; no check of the table's D call, TRBD2, against the DNA was made. TRBV7-5 is recorded as a pseudogene. The CDR3 is 15 amino acids.

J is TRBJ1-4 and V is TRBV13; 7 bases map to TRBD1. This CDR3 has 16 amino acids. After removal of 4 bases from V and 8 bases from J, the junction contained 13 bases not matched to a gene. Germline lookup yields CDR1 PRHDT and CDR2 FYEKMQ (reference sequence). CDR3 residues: CASSSTGQAFEEKLFF. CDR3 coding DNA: TGTGCCAGCAGCTCAACTGGACAGGCCTTTGAAGAAAAACTGTTTTTT.

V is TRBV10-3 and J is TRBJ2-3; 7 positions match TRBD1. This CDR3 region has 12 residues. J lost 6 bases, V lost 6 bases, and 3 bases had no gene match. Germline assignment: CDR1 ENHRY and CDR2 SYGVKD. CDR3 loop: CAIRPRGDTQYF. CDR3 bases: TGTGCCATCAGACCCAGGGGGGATACGCAGTATTTT.

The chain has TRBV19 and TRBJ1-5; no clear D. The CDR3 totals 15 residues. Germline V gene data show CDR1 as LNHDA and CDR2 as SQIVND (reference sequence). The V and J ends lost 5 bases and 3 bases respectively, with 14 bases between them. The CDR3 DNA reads TGTGCCAGTAGTCCGGCGAATAGCCTCAATCAGCCCCAGCATTTT. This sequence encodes CASSPANSLNQPQHF.

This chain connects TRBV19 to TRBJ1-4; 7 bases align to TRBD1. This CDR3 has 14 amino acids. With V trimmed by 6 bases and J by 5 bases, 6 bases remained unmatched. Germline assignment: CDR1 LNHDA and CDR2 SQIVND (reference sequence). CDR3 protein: CASRTGTFNEKLFF. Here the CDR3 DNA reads TGTGCCAGTAGGACAGGGACATTCAATGAAAAACTGTTTTTT.

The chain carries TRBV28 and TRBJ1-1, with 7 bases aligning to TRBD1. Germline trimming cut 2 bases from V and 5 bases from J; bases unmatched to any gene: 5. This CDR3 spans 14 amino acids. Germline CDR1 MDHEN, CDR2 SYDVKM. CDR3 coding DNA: TGTGCCAGCAGTTTAAGCACAGGGGAGACTGAAGCTTTCTTT. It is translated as CASSLSTGETEAFF.

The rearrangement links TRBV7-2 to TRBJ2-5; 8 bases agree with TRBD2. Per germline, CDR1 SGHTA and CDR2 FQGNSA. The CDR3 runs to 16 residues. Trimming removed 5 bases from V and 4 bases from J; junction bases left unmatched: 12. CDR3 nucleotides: TGTGCCAGCAGCCTACAAAGCGGGAGTGGGAGAGAGACCCAGTACTTC. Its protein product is CASSLQSGSGRETQYF.

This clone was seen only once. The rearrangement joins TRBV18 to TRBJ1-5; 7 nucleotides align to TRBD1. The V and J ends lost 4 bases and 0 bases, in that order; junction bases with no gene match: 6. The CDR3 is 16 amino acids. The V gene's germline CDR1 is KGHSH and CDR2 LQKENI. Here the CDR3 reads CASSLGTVDSNQPQHF. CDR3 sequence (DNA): TGTGCCAGCTCACTCGGGACAGTGGATAGCAATCAGCCCCAGCATTTT.

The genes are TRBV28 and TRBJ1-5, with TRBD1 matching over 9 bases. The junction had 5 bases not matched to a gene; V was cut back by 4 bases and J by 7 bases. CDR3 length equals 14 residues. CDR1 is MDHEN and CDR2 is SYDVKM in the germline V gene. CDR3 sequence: CASSSTGGRQPQHF. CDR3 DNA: TGTGCCAGCAGTTCGACAGGGGGAAGGCAGCCCCAGCATTTT. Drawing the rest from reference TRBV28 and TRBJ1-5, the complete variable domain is DVKVTQSSRYLVKRTGEKVFLECVQDMDHENMFWYRQDPGLGLRLIYFSYDVKMKEKGDIPEGYSVSREKKERFSLILESASTNQTSMYLCASSSTGGRQPQHFGDGTRLSIL.

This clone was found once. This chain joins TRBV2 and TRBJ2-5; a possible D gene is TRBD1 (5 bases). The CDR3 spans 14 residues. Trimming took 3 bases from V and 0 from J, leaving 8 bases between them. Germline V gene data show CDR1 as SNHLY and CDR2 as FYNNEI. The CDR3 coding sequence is TGTGCCAGCAGTGACGACAGATACCAAGAGACCCAGTACTTC. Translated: CASSDDRYQETQYF.

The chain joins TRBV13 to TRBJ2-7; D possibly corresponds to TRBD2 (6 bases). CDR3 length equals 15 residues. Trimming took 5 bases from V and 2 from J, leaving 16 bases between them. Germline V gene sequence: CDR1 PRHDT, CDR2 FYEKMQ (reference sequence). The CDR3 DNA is TGTGCCAGCAGCCCGACTAGTTCGGAAGCCTACGAGCAGTACTTC. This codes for CASSPTSSEAYEQYF.

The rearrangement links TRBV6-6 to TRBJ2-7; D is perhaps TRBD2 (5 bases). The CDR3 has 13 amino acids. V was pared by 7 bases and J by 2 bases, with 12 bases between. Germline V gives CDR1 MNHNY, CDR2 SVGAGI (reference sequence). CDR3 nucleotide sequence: TGTGCCAGCACCCCGGGGTCTCCCTACGAGCAGTACTTC. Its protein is CASTPGSPYEQYF.

The CDR3 loop is CASSGAGGPPYEQYF. CDR3 bases: TGTGCCAGCAGTGGAGCGGGAGGGCCTCCCTACGAGCAGTACTTC. The V call is TRBV2, the J call TRBJ2-7; 10 positions match TRBD2. Germline CDR1 reads SNHLY; CDR2 reads FYNNEI. J gave up 2 bases and V 4 bases, and 5 bases lay outside the gene matches. This CDR3 comprises 15 residues.

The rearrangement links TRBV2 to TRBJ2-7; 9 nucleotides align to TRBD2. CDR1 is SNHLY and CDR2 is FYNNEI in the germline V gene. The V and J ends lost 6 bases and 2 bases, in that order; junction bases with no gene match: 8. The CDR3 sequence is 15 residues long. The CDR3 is CASREGAGGPYEQYF. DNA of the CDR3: TGTGCCAGCAGAGAGGGGGCGGGAGGGCCCTACGAGCAGTACTTC.

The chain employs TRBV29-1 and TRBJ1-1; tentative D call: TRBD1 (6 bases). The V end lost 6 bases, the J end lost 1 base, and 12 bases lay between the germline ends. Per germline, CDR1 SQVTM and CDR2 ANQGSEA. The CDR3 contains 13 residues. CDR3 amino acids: CSVRRTANTEAFF. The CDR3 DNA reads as TGCAGCGTGAGGCGGACAGCGAACACTGAAGCTTTCTTT.

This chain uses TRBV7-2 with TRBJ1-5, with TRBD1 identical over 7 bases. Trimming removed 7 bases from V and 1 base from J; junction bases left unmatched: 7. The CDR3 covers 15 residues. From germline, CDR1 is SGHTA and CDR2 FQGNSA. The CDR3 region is CASTLRGRSNQPQHF. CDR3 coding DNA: TGTGCCAGCACCCTAAGGGGGCGGAGCAATCAGCCCCAGCATTTT.

CDR3 in amino acids: CSVAGRNTEAFF. CDR3 bases: TGCAGCGTTGCTGGCAGGAACACTGAAGCTTTCTTT. This rearrangement joins TRBV29-1 to TRBJ1-1, with D unresolved. CDR1 is SQVTM and CDR2 is ANQGSEA in the germline V gene. V gave up 4 bases and J gave up 1 base, with 7 bases separating them. The CDR3 is made up of 12 amino acids.